Following are 13 T cell receptor beta chains from one sample sequenced in a study of regulatory T cells in long-lasting Graves disease. Time point reported: newly diagnosed GD, antithyroid drugs for less than 3 months. Construction of the TCR library relied on RNA isolated from PBMCs. iRepertoire HTBI primers and Arm-PCR of CDR3 regions built TCR beta libraries. TCRdb reprocessed the multiplex PCR reads via MiXCR and lists one record per CDR3 protein. The profile shows 400,000 to 500,000 distinct CDR3 sequences, roughly 15% of them singletons. These records were also assigned to another study, of T cells in Graves' hyperthyroidism and ophthalmopathy.

The sample in question was peripheral blood mononuclear cells (PBMCs), obtained at new diagnosis, from a patient treated with antithyroid drugs. Source of these receptors: a woman in her twenties or thirties with Graves disease.

In its sample, this clonotype was seen many times. The chain recombines TRBV12-3 or TRBV12-4 with TRBJ2-7, with 8 bases identical to TRBD1. The CDR3 is 14 residues long. V was pared by 3 bases and J by 2 bases, with 3 bases of the junction left unmatched. CDR3 nucleotide sequence: TGTGCCAGCAGTTTTGGACAGGGACCCTACGAGCAGTACTTC. Protein product: CASSFGQGPYEQYF.

This clonotype has a handful of counts. The J gene is TRBJ2-2, the V gene TRBV5-1; D is unresolved. Germline CDR1 and CDR2: SGHRS and YFSETQ. V lost 3 bases and J lost 0, with 9 bases in between. The CDR3 has 15 amino acids. In nucleotides, the CDR3 is TGCGCCAGCAGCTCGCCCTTTGCGAACACCGGGGAGCTGTTTTTT. Translating it yields CASSSPFANTGELFF.

In this sample, this clonotype turned up many times. The chain is built from TRBV5-1 and TRBJ2-5; the match to TRBD2 covers 7 bases. This CDR3 is 17 amino acids long. The trim removed 4 bases at V and 4 bases at J, leaving 16 bases unmatched. Germline CDR1 is SGHRS and CDR2 is YFSETQ. CDR3 nucleotides: TGCGCCAGCAGCGTGACTAGCCCTCGCGACTTAGCAGAGACCCAGTACTTC. It specifies CASSVTSPRDLAETQYF.

V gene TRBV10-3 combines with J gene TRBJ2-3, with a weak D call TRBD2 (5 bases). Germline V gene lookup returns CDR1 ENHRY and CDR2 SYGVKD. V was trimmed by 8 bases and J by 0 bases, leaving 12 bases between them. There are 14 residues in the CDR3. CDR3 amino acids: CAIPLETSTDTQYF. The CDR3 region has the DNA TGTGCCATCCCACTAGAGACTAGCACAGATACGCAGTATTTT.

This clonotype was counted many times. The chain employs TRBV20-1 and TRBJ2-7; 12 bases match TRBD2. Losses at the gene ends were 3 bases for V and 2 bases for J; bases not matched to a gene: 11. The germline V gene encodes CDR1 DFQATT and CDR2 SNEGSKA (reference sequence). The CDR3 is 17 residues long. The CDR3 spells CSARGAGRTSGAYEQYF. DNA for the CDR3: TGCAGTGCTAGGGGCGCTGGTAGGACTAGCGGGGCCTACGAGCAGTACTTC.

This clonotype has a handful of counts. This chain uses TRBV6-1 with TRBJ1-3, with 7 nucleotides matching TRBD1. Germline loops: CDR1 MNHNS, CDR2 SASEGT. The CDR3 loop spans 15 amino acids. The trim removed 8 bases at V and 3 bases at J, leaving 10 bases unmatched. CDR3 nucleotide sequence: TGTGCCAGCCAGAGGACAGGATGGTATGGAAACACCATATATTTT. Its protein is CASQRTGWYGNTIYF.

This clonotype was seen many times. V gene TRBV29-1 combines with J gene TRBJ2-1, with a weak D call TRBD2 (6 bases). Germline CDR1 SQVTM, CDR2 ANQGSEA. This CDR3 has 13 amino acids. Between the trimmed V and J ends, which lost 5 bases and 9 bases, there was a span of 17 bases. The CDR3 DNA sequence: TGCAGCGTTCGTATCCGGAGGGCGAGTGAGCAGTTCTTC. It encodes CSVRIRRASEQFF.

Many counts were recorded for this clonotype. The chain combines TRBV28 with TRBJ1-2; D not certain. V dropped 5 bases and J dropped 11 bases, with 15 bases sitting between them. CDR1 and CDR2 (germline): MDHEN, SYDVKM. CDR3 length: 12 amino acids. CDR3 bases: TGTGCCAGCAGTCGAACGAAGCGGTCTTACACCTTC. It yields the protein CASSRTKRSYTF.

The chain uses TRBV6-1 and TRBJ1-6, with D possibly being TRBD1 (5 bases). CDR1 is MNHNS, CDR2 SASEGT, per germline. V was pared by 6 bases and J by 0 bases, with 12 bases between. The CDR3 runs 16 residues. The CDR3 nucleotides read TGTGCCAGCAGGGGACTCTTAGACTCCTATAATTCACCCCTCCACTTT. Protein sequence: CASRGLLDSYNSPLHF.

The V and J genes are TRBV20-1 and TRBJ2-2; perhaps TRBD1 as D (5 bases). Germline V gene sequence: CDR1 DFQATT, CDR2 SNEGSKA (reference sequence). This CDR3 spans 13 amino acids. The V end was cut by 0 bases, the J end by 6 bases, with 8 bases between. As DNA, the CDR3 is TGCAGTGCTAGAGAACAGGTGGCCGGGGAGCTGTTTTTT. Translation gives CSAREQVAGELFF.

This clonotype was seen ten or more times. The chain joins TRBV11-2 to TRBJ2-7, with 7 bases fitting TRBD2. Germline trimming cut 5 bases from V and 4 bases from J; bases unmatched to any gene: 8. CDR1 is SGHAT and CDR2 is FQNNGV in the germline V gene. The CDR3 has 14 amino acids. In nucleotides, the CDR3 is TGTGCCAGCAGCCTCGCGGGAGATCGTTACGAGCAGTACTTC. Translated, it gives CASSLAGDRYEQYF.

This clonotype occurred many times. The rearrangement uses TRBV3-1 and TRBJ2-5; perhaps TRBD1 as D (5 bases). The V gene lost 4 bases and the J gene lost 1 base, with 10 bases spanning the gap. Germline-derived CDR1 and CDR2 are LGHDT and YNNKEL (reference sequence). This CDR3 contains 14 residues. CDR3 DNA: TGTGCCAGCAGCCGCCAGGGTCGCCAAGAGACCCAGTACTTC. As protein: CASSRQGRQETQYF.

This clonotype was seen ten or more times. The rearrangement joins TRBV6-1 to TRBJ2-1; 9 nucleotides agree with TRBD2. The CDR3 spans 15 residues. Germline CDR1 is MNHNS and CDR2 is SASEGT. Trimming at V came to 7 bases and at J to 0 bases, leaving 4 bases not matched to a gene. The CDR3 nucleotides are TGTGCCAGCAATATAGCGGGAGTCTCCTACAATGAGCAGTTCTTC. Translated: CASNIAGVSYNEQFF.